This T cell receptor beta chain emerged from a study of molecular identifiers for immune sequencing clone quantification. Broader study findings: Naive cells had under 1% of molecules in clones above 20 RNA copies, effectors over 98%.

As previously described, bulk TCR libraries were made using listed TCR primers. MiXCR was run by TCRdb on the PCR reads, yielding one entry per CDR3 protein. Found here are about 640,000 distinct CDR3 sequences, just under 20% of them singletons; the top ten hold roughly 0.9%. The germline V and J ends were trimmed by 2 bases and 4 bases, with 5 bases remaining between them. This CDR3 has 11 amino acids. Germline-derived CDR1 and CDR2 are DFQATT and SNEGSKA (reference sequence). A word on this clonotype: Its specificity is not known. A much larger clone lies a single base off, so this may be a read error.

This TCR derives from a human donor in good health. Some libraries in this study had Jurkat cell RNA spiked in. V is TRBV20-1 and J is TRBJ1-1, with D unresolved. Sequencing was done on a sample of naive CD8+ T cells from blood, with Jurkat cell RNA spiked in. Subset given: FACS-sorted CD8+CD4-CCR7+CD45RA+ naive T cells. This chain's CDR3 is CSARRLTEAFF. The CDR3 region has the DNA TGCAGTGCTAGACGACTCACTGAAGCTTTCTTT.